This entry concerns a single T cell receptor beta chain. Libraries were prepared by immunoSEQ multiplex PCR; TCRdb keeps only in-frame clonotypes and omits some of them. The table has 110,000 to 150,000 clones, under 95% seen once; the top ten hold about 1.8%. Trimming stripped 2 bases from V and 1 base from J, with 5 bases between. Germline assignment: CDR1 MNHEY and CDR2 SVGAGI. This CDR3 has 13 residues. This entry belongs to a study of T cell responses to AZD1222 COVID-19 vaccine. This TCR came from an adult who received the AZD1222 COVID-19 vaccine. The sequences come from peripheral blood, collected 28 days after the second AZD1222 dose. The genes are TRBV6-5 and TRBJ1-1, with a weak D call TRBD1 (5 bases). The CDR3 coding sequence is TGTGCCAGCAGTTACGGGACGAACACTGAAGCTTTCTTT. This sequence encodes CASSYGTNTEAFF.